This T cell receptor (beta chain) was recorded in a study of blood T cell repertoires in COVID-19. Background on the study: Spain, Italy and the United States supplied samples that represented acute and convalescent COVID-19. From T cells, B-cell-depleted T cells, or PBMCs came the material, which was cDNA or gDNA.

Germline CDR1 reads MDHEN; CDR2 reads SYDVKM. The CDR3 sequence is 14 residues long. V lost 5 bases to trimming and J lost 7 bases, with 15 bases between them. Original analysis: Using reference gene primer amplification, nucleated cell counts were estimated. Generated by immunoSEQ multiplex PCR, the TCRdb table keeps only in-frame clones and is missing some. V and J calls plus clone size are reproduced from that table; the DNA served to infer D and trimming. Of 70,000 to 95,000 clones detected, over 90% appear once; the ten largest clones hold less than 5%. V usage is TRBV28 and J usage is TRBJ1-5; tentative D call: TRBD1 (6 bases). Sequencing was carried out using peripheral blood. The source is a human donor with active COVID-19. The donor label of this sample is uncertain. The CDR3 loop reads CASSEGQGSQPQHF. The CDR3 DNA reads TGTGCCAGCAGTGAGGGTCAGGGGAGCCAGCCCCAGCATTTT.